The 26 T cell receptor beta chains in this list originate from one sample, sequenced in a study of T-cell memory formation after mild COVID-19. TCRdb re-derived calls from the 5' RACE reads in MiXCR, one entry per CDR3 protein. The sample contains about 290,000 distinct CDR3 sequences, less than 20% of which appear only once. Sample: PBMCs or a T cell subset sorted from them (not recorded which). Every receptor here comes from a man younger than 35 who had mild COVID-19 (a few samples of this study predate the infection). Cell type and time point are not known.

This clonotype has a handful of counts. The CDR3 reads CASSSDESYEQYF. The CDR3 coding sequence is TGTGCCAGCAGTTCGGACGAGTCCTACGAGCAGTACTTC. This chain uses TRBV6-2 or TRBV6-3 with TRBJ2-7; D is undetermined. Germline V gene lookup returns CDR1 MNHEY and CDR2 SVGEGT. The CDR3 is made up of 13 amino acids. Trimming cost V 4 bases and J 1 base, with 8 bases left between them.

This clonotype was seen more than once but under ten times. The V gene is TRBV6-4, the J gene TRBJ1-1; 8 bases agree with TRBD1. Germline V gene sequence: CDR1 MRHNA, CDR2 SNTAGT. CDR3 size: 13 residues. Trimming at V came to 5 bases and at J to 4 bases, leaving 3 bases not matched to a gene. CDR3 in amino acids: CASSTTGGTEAFF. As DNA, the CDR3 is TGTGCCAGCAGTACCACAGGGGGCACTGAAGCTTTCTTT.

This chain uses TRBV7-9 with TRBJ1-4, with D perhaps matching TRBD1 (6 bases). Trimming cost V 5 bases and J 10 bases, with 17 bases left between them. Per germline, CDR1 SEHNR and CDR2 FQNEAQ (reference sequence). The CDR3 extends over 14 amino acids. The chain's CDR3 is CASSVQGNKGKLFF. The DNA of the CDR3 is TGTGCCAGCAGCGTCCAGGGGAACAAGGGAAAACTGTTTTTT. The whole variable domain, filled in from reference TRBV7-9 and TRBJ1-4, reads DTGVSQNPRHKITKRGQNVTFRCDPISEHNRLYWYRQTLGQGPEFLTYFQNEAQLEKSRLLSDRFSAERPKGSFSTLEIQRTEQGDSAMYLCASSVQGNKGKLFFGSGTQLSVL.

This clonotype was found many times. The CDR3 DNA reads TGTGCCAGCAGCCCCGCCGGCGGGAGCCGTTGGGAGCTGTTTTTT. Its translation: CASSPAGGSRWELFF. The genes are TRBV7-6 and TRBJ2-2, with TRBD2 matching 7 bases. The CDR3 is made up of 15 amino acids. Germline V lookup: CDR1 SGHVS, CDR2 FNYEAQ. The ends lost 5 bases at V and 9 bases at J; junction bases unmatched: 12.

There are many counts of this clonotype. The J gene is TRBJ1-2, the V gene TRBV24-1, with D unresolved. V was clipped by 5 bases and J by 5 bases, with 5 bases between them. Germline V CDR1 and CDR2: KGHDR, SFDVKD. There are 11 residues in the CDR3. The CDR3 nucleotides read TGTGCCACCAGTGGGGGTTATGGCTACACCTTC. Residues: CATSGGYGYTF.

This clonotype was observed many times. The rearrangement uses TRBV5-1 and TRBJ2-3, with D unresolved. This CDR3 has 14 residues. The V and J ends lost 4 bases and 1 base respectively, with 10 bases between them. CDR1 is SGHRS, CDR2 YFSETQ, per germline. CDR3 residues: CASSEGSGTDTQYF. The CDR3 DNA sequence: TGCGCCAGCAGCGAAGGATCTGGCACAGATACGCAGTATTTT.

This clonotype has a handful of counts. The chain employs TRBV12-3 or TRBV12-4 and TRBJ2-2; D unresolved. The CDR3 loop spans 17 amino acids. With 3 bases removed from V and 1 base from J, the gap between germline ends came to 15 bases. DNA for the CDR3: TGTGCCAGCAGTTTTCAGGTGGCAGCAAGGAACACCGGGGAGCTGTTTTTT. Translated, it gives CASSFQVAARNTGELFF.

This chain uses TRBV2 with TRBJ2-5, with D unclear. Germline-derived CDR1 and CDR2 are SNHLY and FYNNEI. V lost 1 base and J 5 bases, leaving 8 bases between the germline ends. The CDR3 length is 13 residues. The CDR3: CASSEGARETQYF. Here the CDR3 DNA reads TGTGCCAGCAGTGAAGGGGCCCGGGAGACCCAGTACTTC.

The chain is built from TRBV4-2 and TRBJ2-3; D gene uncertain. Trimming took 0 bases from V and 7 from J, leaving 8 bases between them. The CDR3 length is 13 residues. Germline assignment: CDR1 LGHNA and CDR2 YNFKEQ. CDR3 region: CASSQDRVNTQYF. The CDR3 DNA sequence: TGTGCCAGCAGCCAAGACCGCGTCAATACGCAGTATTTT.

The CDR3 DNA is TGTGCCAGCAGTTACTTGAGGGGCGATGAGCAGTTCTTC. As protein: CASSYLRGDEQFF. This chain joins TRBV6-2 or TRBV6-3 and TRBJ2-1; D might be TRBD1 or TRBD2, each matching 5 bases. V lost 1 base, J lost 8 bases, and 9 bases lay in between. The germline V gene encodes CDR1 MNHEY and CDR2 SVGEGT. This CDR3 is built from 13 residues.

This clonotype was counted only a few times. The rearrangement uses TRBV12-3 or TRBV12-4 and TRBJ1-1; D possibly corresponds to TRBD1 (5 bases). The CDR3 sequence is 13 residues long. V lost 6 bases to trimming and J lost 1 base, with 9 bases between them. The CDR3 bases are TGTGCCAGCAGGGCGGGGGGGAACACTGAAGCTTTCTTT. It yields the protein CASRAGGNTEAFF.

The CDR3 reads CASSLSGGRAQETQYF. Written as DNA, the CDR3 is TGCGCCAGCAGCTTGTCCGGCGGGAGGGCCCAAGAGACCCAGTACTTC. The J gene is TRBJ2-5, the V gene TRBV5-1, with 9 nucleotides matching TRBD2. With 1 base clipped from V and 1 base from J, the junction kept 5 bases outside the gene matches. This CDR3 comprises 16 residues. The V gene's germline CDR1 is SGHRS and CDR2 YFSETQ.

The rearrangement links TRBV7-3 to TRBJ2-6; the match to TRBD2 covers 7 bases. V dropped 8 bases and J dropped 3; count of bases not matched to a gene: 4. The CDR3 has 14 amino acids. Germline-derived CDR1 and CDR2 are SGHTA and FQGTGA. CDR3: CASGGEIGANVLTF. The CDR3 DNA is TGTGCCAGCGGGGGGGAGATTGGGGCCAACGTCCTGACTTTC.

A few counts support this clonotype. The rearrangement uses TRBV9 and TRBJ2-3; D not certain. Trimming took off 0 bases at V and 2 bases at J, with 10 bases between the two ends. Germline CDR1 reads SGDLS; CDR2 reads YYNGEE. The CDR3 covers 15 residues. CDR3: CASSVDAANTDTQYF. In nucleotides, the CDR3 is TGTGCCAGCAGCGTAGACGCAGCGAACACAGATACGCAGTATTTT.

The V call is TRBV6-6, the J call TRBJ2-5; 8 positions agree with TRBD1. The V gene end was trimmed by 1 base and the J gene end by 8 bases; junction bases not matched to a gene: 6. Germline loops: CDR1 MNHNY, CDR2 SVGAGI (reference sequence). The CDR3 spans 14 residues. CDR3 protein: CASSYLVTGETQYF. DNA for the CDR3: TGTGCCAGCAGTTACTTAGTGACAGGGGAAACCCAGTACTTC.

This clonotype was picked up a small number of times. The chain joins TRBV18 to TRBJ2-5, with 8 bases aligning to TRBD1. CDR3 length equals 15 residues. V lost 4 bases to trimming and J lost 3 bases; unmatched junction nucleotides: 7. Per germline, CDR1 KGHSH and CDR2 LQKENI. DNA of the CDR3: TGTGCCAGCTCACTCTTTCTACAGGGGGAAGAGACCCAGTACTTC. Translation gives CASSLFLQGEETQYF.

A few counts support this clonotype. Since no conserved phenylalanine or tryptophan closes the CDR3, a read error is the likely cause. The DNA is left out, because the CDR3 cannot be placed on it with certainty; the CDR3 is given as TCRdb lists it. The chain carries TRBV2 and TRBJ2-5; no check of the table's D call, TRBD1, against the DNA was made. The CDR3 is 10 residues long, ends included. Germline-derived CDR1 and CDR2 are SNHLY and FYNNEI. CDR3 loop: CASGTGRPIV.

This clonotype was seen only a few times. The chain carries TRBV20-1 and TRBJ2-6; D is undetermined. The CDR3 loop spans 16 amino acids. Germline assignment: CDR1 DFQATT and CDR2 SNEGSKA (reference sequence). Trimming took 0 bases from V and 0 from J, leaving 9 bases between them. CDR3 bases: TGCAGTGCTAGAGATCCAGGCCCCTCTGGGGCCAACGTCCTGACTTTC. This gives the protein CSARDPGPSGANVLTF.

This clonotype was detected only a few times. The gene calls are TRBV4-1 and TRBJ1-5; D ambiguous. Trimming took 11 bases from V and 7 from J, leaving 21 bases between them. The CDR3 length is 14 residues. The germline V gene encodes CDR1 MGHRA and CDR2 YSYEKL. CDR3: CAVSRHPASQPQHF. CDR3 bases: TGCGCCGTCAGCCGCCATCCGGCTAGCCAGCCCCAGCATTTT.

A few counts support this clonotype. V and J are TRBV11-3 and TRBJ2-1; the D gene is possibly TRBD2 (6 bases). The CDR3 extends over 16 amino acids. The V gene lost 1 base and the J gene lost 0 bases, with 10 bases spanning the gap. Germline V gives CDR1 SGHNT, CDR2 YENEEA. CDR3 residues: CASSLGQAGSYNEQFF. Here the CDR3 DNA reads TGTGCCAGCAGCTTAGGACAAGCGGGCTCCTACAATGAGCAGTTCTTC.

V is TRBV20-1 and J is TRBJ2-5; 9 nucleotides agree with TRBD2. The J segment lost 5 bases and the V segment lost 5 bases, leaving 12 bases of the junction unmatched. The CDR3 has 15 amino acids. Per the germline V gene, CDR1 is DFQATT and CDR2 is SNEGSKA (reference sequence). The CDR3 loop reads CSAAVIAGARETQYF. The CDR3 DNA follows: TGCAGTGCTGCCGTGATAGCGGGGGCTCGGGAGACCCAGTACTTC.

In this sample, this clonotype turned up a few times. The chain uses TRBV5-1 and TRBJ2-7; a weak D match, TRBD2 (6 bases). From germline, CDR1 is SGHRS and CDR2 YFSETQ. The CDR3 is 12 amino acids. CDR3 DNA sequence: TGCGCCAGCAGCTCCGGCGAGGGAGGCGAAAGCGTC. It encodes CASSSGEGGESV.

This clonotype was counted between two and nine times. V and J are TRBV4-3 and TRBJ2-2; no clear D. CDR3 length: 14 amino acids. Looked up from germline, CDR1 is LGHNA and CDR2 is YSLEER. The germline V and J ends were trimmed by 7 bases and 4 bases, with 13 bases remaining between them. In DNA, the CDR3 is TGCGCCAGCACCACCGGGTTCACCACCGGGGAGCTGTTTTTT. Encoded protein: CASTTGFTTGELFF.

This clonotype has just a few counts. This sequence joins TRBV7-3 and TRBJ2-5; 8 bases fit TRBD1. V trimming: 10 bases; J trimming: 2 bases; junction bases outside the gene matches: 3. There are 12 residues in the CDR3. Germline V gene sequence: CDR1 SGHTA, CDR2 FQGTGA. The CDR3, as DNA: TGTGCCACCACAGGGGGTCAAGAGACCCAGTACTTC. Amino acid sequence: CATTGGQETQYF.

Points on this clonotype: A much bigger clone sits one base away, suggesting this may be a read error. V and J are TRBV5-1 and TRBJ2-1; no definite D call. Germline V gene data show CDR1 as SGHRS and CDR2 as YFSETQ. The CDR3 length is 11 residues. The CDR3 is CASRGGDEQLF. CDR3 DNA sequence: TGCGCCAGCAGGGGTGGGGATGAGCAGTTATTC.

This chain links TRBV7-2 with TRBJ2-5; 11 bases are shared with TRBD1. The ends lost 5 bases at V and 5 bases at J; junction bases unmatched: 10. CDR1 SGHTA and CDR2 FQGNSA come from the germline V gene. The CDR3 loop spans 16 amino acids. The CDR3 here is CASSAGQGALGETQYF. The CDR3 nucleotides read TGTGCCAGCAGCGCCGGACAGGGGGCTCTGGGGGAGACCCAGTACTTC.